The sequence of this T cell receptor (beta chain) was determined in a study of PD-1 blockade in classical Hodgkin lymphoma. Points from the study as a whole: Healthy donors reportedly exceeded newly diagnosed patients in baseline TCR diversity.

Specified time point: newly diagnosed, previously untreated cHL patient sample. Thawed PBMCs underwent magnetic negative selection to yield purified CD4+ T cells. What served as comparison were PBMCs in newly diagnosed, untreated classical Hodgkin lymphoma. Comment on this clone: Its target is unknown.

Data came from immunoSEQ multiplex PCR; TCRdb stores just in-frame clones and leaves some out. The sample consists of more than 15,000 clones, about 90% of them appearing once. The V end lost 6 bases, the J end lost 8 bases, and 22 bases lay between the germline ends. This CDR3 region has 15 residues. Per the germline V gene, CDR1 is SNHLY and CDR2 is FYNNEI. Sequenced sample: CD4+ T cells from blood. This TCR was recovered from a human donor with classical Hodgkin lymphoma. This chain connects TRBV2 to TRBJ1-2; the D is unclear. CDR3 sequence (DNA): TGTGCCAGCAGAAGAGGGTCGGAGAGCTTCCCCGGCTACACCTTC. Translation: CASRRGSESFPGYTF. Using reference TRBV2 and TRBJ1-2 for the parts outside the CDR3, the full variable domain is EPEVTQTPSHQVTQMGQEVILRCVPISNHLYFYWYRQILGQKVEFLVSFYNNEISEKSEIFDDQFSVERPDGSNFTLKIRSTKLEDSAMYFCASRRGSESFPGYTFGSGTRLTVV.